This T cell receptor (beta chain) comes out of a study of shared clonotypes between healthy human individuals. Looking at the study overall: The donors, a couple of women and a few men, were aged 18 to 49. Study conclusions and caveats: In general, naive subsets displayed greater estimated richness than memory subsets did.

Germline loops: CDR1 MDHEN, CDR2 SYDVKM. This CDR3 is 14 amino acids long. In regard to this clone: The antigen is unknown. An end of the junction differs from the germline gene, which may be a read error.

It was at deep level that the assay was run. Method: immunoSEQ multiplex PCR; TCRdb's copy keeps in-frame clones and lacks some. The repertoire has roughly 2 million clones, roughly 95% of them found once; the top ten carry roughly 0.13%. This sequence was found in a man aged 18 to 29 in good health. The V and J genes are TRBV28 and TRBJ1-1; D remains ambiguous. Source material: naive CD4+ T cells sorted from blood. Sample subset: CD45RA+ positively selected. This CDR3 is CASSLSYGNAEAFF. The CDR3 nucleotides are TGTGCCAGCAGTTTATCGTACGGGAACGCTGAAGCTTTCTTT.